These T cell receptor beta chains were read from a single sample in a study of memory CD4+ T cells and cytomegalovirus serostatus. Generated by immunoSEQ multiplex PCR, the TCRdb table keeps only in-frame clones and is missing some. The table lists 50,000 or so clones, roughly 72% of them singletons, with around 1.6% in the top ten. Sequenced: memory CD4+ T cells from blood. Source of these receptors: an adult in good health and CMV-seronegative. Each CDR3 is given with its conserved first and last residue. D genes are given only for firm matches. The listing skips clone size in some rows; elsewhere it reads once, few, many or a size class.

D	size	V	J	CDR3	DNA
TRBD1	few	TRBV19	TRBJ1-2	CASSMATGTDYGYTF	TGTGCCAGTAGTATGGCAACCGGGACAGACTATGGCTACACCTTC
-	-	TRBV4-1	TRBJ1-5	CASSQAWGMGQPQHF	TGCGCCAGCAGCCAAGCTTGGGGGATGGGTCAGCCCCAGCATTTT
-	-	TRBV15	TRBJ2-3	CATSLASTDTQYF	TGTGCCACCAGCCTGGCAAGCACAGATACGCAGTATTTT
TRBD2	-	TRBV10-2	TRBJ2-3	CASSGGGRSTDTQYF	TGCGCCAGCAGTGGAGGCGGGAGGTCGACAGATACGCAGTATTTT
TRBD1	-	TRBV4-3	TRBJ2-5	CASSQGAGTAQETQYF	TGCGCCAGCAGCCAGGGGGCAGGGACAGCTCAAGAGACCCAGTACTTC
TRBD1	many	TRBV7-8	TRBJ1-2	CASSPGQGAEGYTF	TGTGCCAGCAGCCCGGGACAGGGGGCGGAAGGCTACACCTTC
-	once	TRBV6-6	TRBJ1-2	CASSPTLSTYGYTF	TGTGCCAGCAGCCCCACATTAAGTACTTATGGCTACACCTTC
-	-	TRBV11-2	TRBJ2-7	CASSNPAVAGEQYF	TGTGCCAGCAGCAACCCGGCTGTTGCGGGCGAGCAGTACTTC
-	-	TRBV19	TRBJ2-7	CASRRSSRGSYEQYF	TGTGCCAGTAGAAGGTCAAGTAGGGGTTCCTACGAGCAGTACTTC
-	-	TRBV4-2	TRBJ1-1	CASSQLGQRNTEAFF	TGTGCCAGCAGCCAACTTGGACAGAGGAACACTGAAGCTTTCTTT
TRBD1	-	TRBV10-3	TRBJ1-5	CAISESGGGQGQPQHF	TGTGCCATCAGTGAGTCGGGAGGGGGACAGGGTCAGCCCCAGCATTTT
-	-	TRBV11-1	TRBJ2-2	CASSLVGIATGELFF	TGTGCCAGCAGCTTAGTAGGGATTGCGACCGGGGAGCTGTTTTTT
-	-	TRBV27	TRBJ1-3	CASSEQGLSGNTIYF	TGTGCCAGCAGTGAACAGGGTTTGTCCGGAAACACCATATATTTT
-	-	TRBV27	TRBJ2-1	CASRPLMGTGNEQFF	TGTGCCAGCAGGCCCTTAATGGGGACCGGGAATGAGCAGTTCTTC
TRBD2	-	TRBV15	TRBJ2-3	CATSRRLAGSTDTQYF	TGTGCCACCAGCCGACGACTAGCGGGTAGCACAGATACGCAGTATTTT
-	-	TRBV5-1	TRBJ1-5	CASSLAGTDQPQHF	TGCGCCAGCAGCTTGGCAGGGACTGATCAGCCCCAGCATTTT
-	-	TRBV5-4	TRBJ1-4	CASRPGPGEEKLFF	TGTGCCAGCAGGCCGGGCCCAGGGGAGGAAAAACTGTTTTTT
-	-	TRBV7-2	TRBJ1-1	CASSPMAGNTEAFF	TGTGCCAGCAGCCCGATGGCCGGGAACACTGAAGCTTTCTTT
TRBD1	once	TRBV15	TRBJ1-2	CATSRDFAGQGNYGYTF	TGTGCCACCAGCAGAGATTTTGCGGGACAGGGTAACTATGGCTACACCTTC
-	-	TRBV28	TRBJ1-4	CASSSVTGANEKLFF	TGTGCCAGCAGTTCGGTGACAGGTGCTAATGAAAAACTGTTTTTT
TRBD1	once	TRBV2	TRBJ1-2	CASSGQGLNYGYTF	TGTGCCAGCAGCGGACAGGGGTTAAACTATGGCTACACCTTC
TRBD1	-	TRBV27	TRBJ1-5	CASSKVTGVLLNNQPQHF	TGTGCCAGCAGTAAGGTCACAGGGGTACTTCTAAACAATCAGCCCCAGCATTTT
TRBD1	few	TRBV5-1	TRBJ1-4	CASSPSGTDNEKLFF	TGCGCCAGCAGCCCCTCCGGGACAGATAATGAAAAACTGTTTTTT
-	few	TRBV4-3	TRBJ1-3	CASSQDRNRGNTIYF	TGCGCCAGCAGCCAAGATAGGAACAGGGGAAACACCATATATTTT
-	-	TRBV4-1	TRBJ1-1	CASSQEVAARTEAFF	TGCGCCAGCAGCCAAGAGGTCGCGGCGCGCACTGAAGCTTTCTTT
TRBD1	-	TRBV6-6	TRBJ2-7	CASTRGSSYEQYF	TGTGCCAGCACCAGGGGGTCCTCCTACGAGCAGTACTTC
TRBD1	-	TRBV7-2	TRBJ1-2	CASSSQGLNYGYTF	TGTGCCAGCAGCTCACAGGGGTTAAACTATGGCTACACCTTC
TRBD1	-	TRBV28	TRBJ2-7	CASSFDRVAYEQYF	TGTGCCAGCAGTTTCGACAGGGTGGCGTACGAGCAGTACTTC
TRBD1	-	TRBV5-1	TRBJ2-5	CASSLGDRVWQETQYF	TGCGCCAGCAGCTTGGGGGACAGGGTATGGCAAGAGACCCAGTACTTC
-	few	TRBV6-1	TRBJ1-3	CASSEVALGNTIYF	TGTGCCAGCAGTGAGGTTGCTCTGGGAAACACCATATATTTT
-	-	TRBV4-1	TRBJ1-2	CASSPSLGQNYGYTF	TGCGCCAGCAGCCCCTCGCTGGGGCAGAACTATGGCTACACCTTC
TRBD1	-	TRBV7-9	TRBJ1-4	CASSPGQGINEKLFF	TGTGCCAGCAGCCCAGGACAGGGAATTAATGAAAAACTGTTTTTT
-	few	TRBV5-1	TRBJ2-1	CASSFGGVENEQFF	TGCGCCAGCAGCTTCGGAGGGGTAGAAAATGAGCAGTTCTTC
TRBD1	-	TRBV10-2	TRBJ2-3	CASTPDRSTDTQYF	TGCGCCAGCACCCCGGACAGGAGCACAGATACGCAGTATTTT
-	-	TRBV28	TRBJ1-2	CASTPRREYYTF	TGTGCCAGCACCCCTAGGAGGGAATACTACACCTTC
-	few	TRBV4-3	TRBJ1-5	CASSQDHNRGNQPQHF	TGCGCCAGCAGCCAAGATCATAACAGGGGCAATCAGCCCCAGCATTTT
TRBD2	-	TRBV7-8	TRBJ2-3	CASSFSGGTTDTQYF	TGTGCCAGCAGCTTCAGCGGGGGGACCACAGATACGCAGTATTTT
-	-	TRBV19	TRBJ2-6	CASKGAGANVLTF	TGTGCCAGTAAGGGGGCTGGGGCCAACGTCCTGACTTTC
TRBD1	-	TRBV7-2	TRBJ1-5	CASSYRGGDQPQHF	TGTGCCAGCAGCTACAGGGGCGGTGATCAGCCCCAGCATTTT
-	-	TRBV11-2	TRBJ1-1	CASSLDLRIPRAFF	TGTGCCAGCAGCTTAGATCTAAGAATCCCACGGGCTTTCTTT
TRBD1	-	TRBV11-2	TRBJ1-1	CASSLGTGRGTEAFF	TGTGCCAGCAGCTTAGGGACAGGGAGAGGCACTGAAGCTTTCTTT
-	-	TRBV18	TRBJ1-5	CASSPDQSQPQHF	TGTGCCAGCTCACCGGATCAGAGTCAGCCCCAGCATTTT
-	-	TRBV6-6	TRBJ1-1	CASSYSDGTGTEAFF	TGTGCCAGCAGTTACTCGGACGGGACGGGCACTGAAGCTTTCTTT
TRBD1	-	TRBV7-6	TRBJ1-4	CASSQQGQGLEKLFF	TGTGCCAGCAGCCAGCAGGGACAGGGACTCGAAAAACTGTTTTTT
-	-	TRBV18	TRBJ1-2	CASSRGGSANYGYTF	TGTGCCAGCTCAAGGGGGGGCAGCGCTAACTATGGCTACACCTTC